The clone carrying this T cell receptor (beta chain) is labeled as medium-sized. Its antigen is not known. Amplification of TCR beta CDR3 was performed by multiplex PCR with 32 V and 13 J primers. TCRdb itself ran the multiplex PCR reads through MiXCR, one entry per CDR3 protein. Found here are nearly 15,000 distinct CDR3 sequences, approximately 30% of them singletons; the top ten hold 13% to 15%. Bulk tumor genomic DNA was the template, and each sample received around 650 ng. Multiple biopsies spaced far apart were taken from each primary tumor during surgery. Curative operations were performed on patients who had untreated, newly diagnosed non-small cell lung cancer. The donors had newly diagnosed non-small cell lung cancer and underwent surgery intended to cure it. Looked up from germline, CDR1 is MNHNS and CDR2 is SASEGT. The V gene lost 5 bases and the J gene lost 12 bases, with 17 bases spanning the gap. CDR3 length: 13 amino acids.

This sample is part of a study of immune heterogeneity within non-small cell lung tumors. Notes on the study in general: Identical dominant CDR3 beta clonotypes showed recurrence across tumor sites within a patient, and site-unique high-frequency clones were also present.

The V gene is TRBV6-1, the J gene TRBJ1-5; D ambiguous. This TCR came from a woman aged 45-65 years with non-small cell lung cancer. The sequencing sample was made of lung tumor tissue. The CDR3 here is CASSSSEGQFQHF. The CDR3 DNA reads as TGTGCCAGCAGTTCCTCCGAAGGCCAGTTCCAGCATTTT.